A single sample is the source of the 17 T cell receptor beta chains below, sequenced in a study of long-term antiretroviral therapy in people with HIV. Running of the v3.0 immunoSEQ assay took place at survey level. The method was immunoSEQ multiplex PCR; TCRdb's version includes in-frame clones alone and lacks a portion of them. This sample carries about 16,000 clones, over 70% of them seen once, and the ten largest clones take 14%. This material consisted of unsorted PBMCs, taken roughly 1.2 years before starting antiretroviral therapy. Receptor source: a man aged 25-40 years with HIV.

The chain employs TRBV10-2 and TRBJ2-5, with 11 bases aligning to TRBD2. Looked up from germline, CDR1 is WSHSY and CDR2 is SAAADI. This CDR3 is 14 amino acids long. Trimming at V came to 5 bases and at J to 5 bases, leaving 4 bases not matched to a gene. As DNA, the CDR3 is TGCGCCAGCAGTACTAGCGGGGGAACGGAGACCCAGTACTTC. It codes for CASSTSGGTETQYF.

The chain uses TRBV27 and TRBJ2-7, with TRBD1 as a possible D gene (6 bases). Between the trimmed V and J ends, which lost 6 bases and 2 bases, there was a span of 20 bases. The germline V gene has CDR1 MNHEY and CDR2 SMNVEV (reference sequence). The CDR3 is 16 amino acids. CDR3 amino acids: CASSPRGSSVPYEQYF. In nucleotides, the CDR3 is TGTGCCAGCAGCCCCAGGGGATCCAGCGTTCCCTACGAGCAGTACTTC.

The chain recombines TRBV14 with TRBJ1-1, with a tentative D call TRBD1 (5 bases). This CDR3 has 16 amino acids. The V gene's germline CDR1 is SGHDN and CDR2 FVKESK. V lost 2 bases and J 2 bases, leaving 15 bases between the germline ends. In nucleotides, the CDR3 is TGTGCCAGCAGCCAACCCCCTTCAGGGTTCAACACTGAAGCTTTCTTT. This encodes CASSQPPSGFNTEAFF.

This clone has a single count. The chain links TRBV6-4 to TRBJ2-7, with 11 positions matching TRBD2. The CDR3 totals 19 residues. Germline V CDR1 and CDR2: MRHNA, SNTAGT. Germline trimming cut 0 bases from V and 0 bases from J; bases unmatched to any gene: 10. In nucleotides, the CDR3 is TGTGCCAGCAGTGACTCTCAGGCTAGCGGGAGGCCTAGCTCCTACGAGCAGTACTTC. Protein: CASSDSQASGRPSSYEQYF.

V and J are TRBV7-2 and TRBJ2-7, with 9 bases fitting TRBD2. Germline CDR1 SGHTA, CDR2 FQGNSA. V was clipped by 2 bases and J by 2 bases; unmatched bases: 4. The CDR3 is 15 amino acids. CDR3: CASSLSTSGAYEQYF. In DNA form, the CDR3 reads TGTGCCAGCAGCTTATCGACTAGCGGAGCCTACGAGCAGTACTTC.

The J gene is TRBJ2-3, the V gene TRBV14; D is unclear. The CDR3 contains 14 residues. Germline loops: CDR1 SGHDN, CDR2 FVKESK. V gave up 3 bases and J gave up 4 bases, with 11 bases separating them. CDR3 region: CASSQGLRADTQYF. The CDR3 coding sequence is TGTGCCAGCAGCCAGGGTCTACGCGCAGATACGCAGTATTTT.

J is TRBJ2-7 and V is TRBV18; tentatively, D is TRBD1 or TRBD2 (5 bases each). Germline V gene sequence: CDR1 KGHSH, CDR2 LQKENI. There are 13 residues in the CDR3. V dropped 3 bases and J dropped 3 bases, with 9 bases sitting between them. The CDR3 region has the DNA TGTGCCAGCTCACCCGGGACGGGCTACGAGCAGTACTTC. Protein: CASSPGTGYEQYF.

In nucleotides, the CDR3 is TGTGCCAGCAGTTTGCGGGTAGGGACCGGGGAGCTGTTTTTT. It specifies CASSLRVGTGELFF. The gene calls are TRBV28 and TRBJ2-2, with D perhaps matching TRBD2 (5 bases). V lost 3 bases to trimming and J lost 5 bases, with 10 bases between them. Germline values: CDR1 MDHEN, CDR2 SYDVKM. The CDR3 sequence is 14 residues long.

This clone was detected only once. J is TRBJ2-2 and V is TRBV15; 9 nucleotides line up with TRBD2. Unmatched junction bases numbered 16, after V lost 8 bases and J lost 0 bases. The CDR3 is 19 amino acids. CDR1 is LNHNV, CDR2 YYDKDF, per germline (reference sequence). The CDR3 reads CATQLSAGGSPSNTGELFF. The DNA of the CDR3 is TGTGCCACCCAGTTGAGTGCGGGAGGGTCTCCGTCGAACACCGGGGAGCTGTTTTTT.

This clone was observed a handful of times. The chain is built from TRBV18 and TRBJ1-2, with 8 bases identical to TRBD1. The CDR3 totals 17 residues. V was pared by 2 bases and J by 2 bases, with 10 bases of the junction left unmatched. Germline values: CDR1 KGHSH, CDR2 LQKENI. CDR3 region: CASSPGIAGQDNYGYTF. CDR3 DNA: TGTGCCAGCTCACCAGGTATAGCGGGACAGGACAACTATGGCTACACCTTC.

The genes are TRBV25-1 and TRBJ2-7; 11 bases agree with TRBD2. The V gene end was trimmed by 4 bases and the J gene end by 6 bases; junction bases not matched to a gene: 8. The V gene's germline CDR1 is MGHDK and CDR2 SYGVNS. This CDR3 contains 15 residues. The CDR3 nucleotides are TGTGCCAGCAGTGTGGGACTAGCGGCGGGTAGCGAGCAGTACTTC. It codes for CASSVGLAAGSEQYF.

Comments on this clone: Distinct nucleotide sequences in the sample also encode this CDR3. The rearrangement joins TRBV6-5 to TRBJ1-1; D might be TRBD1 (5 bases). The length of the CDR3 is 14 residues. Germline values: CDR1 MNHEY, CDR2 SVGAGI. V was cut by 2 bases and J by 1 base, with 8 bases left in between. The CDR3 DNA reads as TGTGCCAGCAGTTACAGCAGGGCGAACACTGAAGCTTTCTTT. This translates into CASSYSRANTEAFF.

This clone appeared a single time. The V call is TRBV19, the J call TRBJ1-5; D is undetermined. Germline CDR1 reads LNHDA; CDR2 reads SQIVND (reference sequence). Trimming shortened V by 5 bases and J by 4 bases, and 18 bases separated the two germline ends. This CDR3 is built from 16 residues. The CDR3 protein is CASSLRTFQKNQPQHF. The CDR3 DNA follows: TGTGCCAGTAGTCTCAGGACGTTCCAAAAAAATCAGCCCCAGCATTTT.

The CDR3 here is CAISDRALSNEAFF. The CDR3 DNA is TGTGCCATCAGTGACAGGGCCTTGAGTAATGAAGCTTTCTTT. The rearrangement uses TRBV10-3 and TRBJ1-1, with D maybe TRBD1 (5 bases). Trimming left V 3 bases short and J 7 bases short, with 15 bases between. CDR1 is ENHRY, CDR2 SYGVKD, per germline. The CDR3 covers 14 residues.

The chain employs TRBV21-1 and TRBJ2-7; TRBD2, the D gene given by the table, was not confirmed from the DNA. TRBV21-1 is a recognized pseudogene. The CDR3 covers 21 residues. CDR3 amino acids: CASSKSGRRLAGGRRLYEQYF. DNA for the CDR3: TGTGCCAGCAGCAAGAGTGGGCGTAGACTAGCGGGAGGCCGTCGCCTCTACGAGCAGTACTTC.

V gene TRBV2 combines with J gene TRBJ2-7; TRBD1 agrees at 10 bases. V lost 4 bases, J lost 5 bases, and 8 bases stayed unmatched. Germline CDR1 SNHLY, CDR2 FYNNEI. The CDR3 runs 15 residues. CDR3: CASSALRTGGNEQYF. Written as DNA, the CDR3 is TGTGCCAGCAGTGCCCTCCGGACAGGGGGTAACGAGCAGTACTTC. The full variable domain, rest sourced from reference TRBV2 and TRBJ2-7, is EPEVTQTPSHQVTQMGQEVILRCVPISNHLYFYWYRQILGQKVEFLVSFYNNEISEKSEIFDDQFSVERPDGSNFTLKIRSTKLEDSAMYFCASSALRTGGNEQYFGPGTRLTVT.

The chain employs TRBV30 and TRBJ2-2; 10 bases fit TRBD2. Germline trimming cut 0 bases from V and 7 bases from J; bases unmatched to any gene: 5. Looked up from germline, CDR1 is GTSNPN and CDR2 is SVGIG (reference sequence). There are 15 residues in the CDR3. In DNA form, the CDR3 reads TGTGCCTGGAGTGTAACTAGCGGGGTTAGCGGGGAGCTGTTTTTT. Protein sequence: CAWSVTSGVSGELFF.